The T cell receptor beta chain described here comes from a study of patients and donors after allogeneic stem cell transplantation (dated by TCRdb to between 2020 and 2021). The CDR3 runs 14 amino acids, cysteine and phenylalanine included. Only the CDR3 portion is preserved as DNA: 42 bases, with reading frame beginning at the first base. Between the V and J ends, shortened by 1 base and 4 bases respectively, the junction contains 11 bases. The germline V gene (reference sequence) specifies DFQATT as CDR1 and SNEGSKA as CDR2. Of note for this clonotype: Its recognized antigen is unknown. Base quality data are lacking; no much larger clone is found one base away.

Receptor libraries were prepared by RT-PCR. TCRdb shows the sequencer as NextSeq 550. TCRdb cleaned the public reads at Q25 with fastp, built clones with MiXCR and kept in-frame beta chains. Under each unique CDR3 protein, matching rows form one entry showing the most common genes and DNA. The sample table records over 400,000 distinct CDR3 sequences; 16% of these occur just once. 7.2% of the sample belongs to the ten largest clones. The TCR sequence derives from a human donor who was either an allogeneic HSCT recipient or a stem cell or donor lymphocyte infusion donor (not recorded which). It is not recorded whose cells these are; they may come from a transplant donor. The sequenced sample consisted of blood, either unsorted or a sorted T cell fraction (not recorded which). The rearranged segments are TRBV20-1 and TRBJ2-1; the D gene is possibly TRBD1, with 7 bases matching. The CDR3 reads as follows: CSARGTGLYNEQFF. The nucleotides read TGCAGTGCTAGAGGGACAGGACTATACAATGAGCAGTTCTTC.